This TCR beta chain is drawn from a study of cytomegalovirus exposure and HLA in healthy donors. Study background: A data release that came early held tens of millions of unique TCRs from HLA-typed donors.

Note on this clone: The antigen is undetermined.

PCR employed 60 Vbeta and 13 Jbeta primers. Only in-frame clones appear in the TCRdb table, and some are missing; sequencing was by immunoSEQ multiplex PCR. The sample carries 150,000 to 200,000 clones, 80% to 90% recorded once. Unmatched junction bases numbered 4, after V lost 2 bases and J lost 3 bases. The CDR3 loop spans 15 amino acids. CDR1 and CDR2 (germline): SGHRS, YFSETQ. The study, taken as a whole, reports: Excluded were some V segments that proved indistinguishable, including TRBV6-2 and TRBV6-3. Roughly uniform depth of sequencing across donors was assumed in presence/absence analyses.

The rearrangement joins TRBV5-1 to TRBJ1-1; TRBD1 aligns across 10 bases. The specimen was PBMCs. This sequence was found in a woman aged 18-30 years in good health and CMV-seronegative. CDR3: CASSFQGQGDTEAFF. CDR3 coding DNA: TGCGCCAGCAGCTTCCAAGGACAGGGGGACACTGAAGCTTTCTTT.